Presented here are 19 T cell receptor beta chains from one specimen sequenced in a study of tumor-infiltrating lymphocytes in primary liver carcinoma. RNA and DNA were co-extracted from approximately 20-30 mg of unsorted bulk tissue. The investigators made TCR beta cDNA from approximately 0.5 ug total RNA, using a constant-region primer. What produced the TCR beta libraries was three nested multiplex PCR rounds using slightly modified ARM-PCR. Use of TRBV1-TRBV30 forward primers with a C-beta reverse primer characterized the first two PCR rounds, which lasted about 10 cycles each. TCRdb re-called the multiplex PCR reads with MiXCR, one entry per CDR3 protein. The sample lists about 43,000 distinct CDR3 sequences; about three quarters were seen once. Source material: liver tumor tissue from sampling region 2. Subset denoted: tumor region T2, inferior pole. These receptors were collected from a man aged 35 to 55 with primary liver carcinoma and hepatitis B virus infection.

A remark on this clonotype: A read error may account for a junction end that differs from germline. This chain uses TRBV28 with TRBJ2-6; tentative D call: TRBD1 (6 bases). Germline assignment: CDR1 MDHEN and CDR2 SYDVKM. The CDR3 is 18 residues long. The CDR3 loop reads CASSRGETVFSGSNVLTF. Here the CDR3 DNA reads TGTGCCAGCAGCAGGGGTGAGACCGTCTTCTCTGGGTCCAACGTCCTGACTTTC.

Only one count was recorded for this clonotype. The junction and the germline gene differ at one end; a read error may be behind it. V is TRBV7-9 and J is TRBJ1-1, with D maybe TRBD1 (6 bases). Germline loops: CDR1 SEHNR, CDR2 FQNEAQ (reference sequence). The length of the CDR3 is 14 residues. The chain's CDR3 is CVSSETGLGNEAFF. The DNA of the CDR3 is TGTGTCAGCAGCGAAACAGGGCTGGGTAATGAAGCTTTCTTT.

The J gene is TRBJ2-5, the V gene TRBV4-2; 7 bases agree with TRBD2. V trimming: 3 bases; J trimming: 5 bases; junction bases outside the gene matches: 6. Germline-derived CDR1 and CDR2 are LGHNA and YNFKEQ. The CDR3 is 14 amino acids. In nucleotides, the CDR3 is TGTGCCAGCAGCCAGGGGGGGGTATGGGAGACCCAGTACTTC. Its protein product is CASSQGGVWETQYF.

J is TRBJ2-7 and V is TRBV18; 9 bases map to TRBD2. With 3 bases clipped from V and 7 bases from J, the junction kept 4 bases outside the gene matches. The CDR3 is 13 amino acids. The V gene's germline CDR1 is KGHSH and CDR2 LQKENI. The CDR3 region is CASSPLAGEEQYF. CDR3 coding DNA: TGTGCCAGCTCACCTTTAGCGGGAGAAGAGCAGTACTTC. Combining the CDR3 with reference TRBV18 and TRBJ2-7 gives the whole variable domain NAGVMQNPRHLVRRRGQEARLRCSPMKGHSHVYWYRQLPEEGLKFMVYLQKENIIDESGMPKERFSAEFPKEGPSILRIQQVVRGDSAAYFCASSPLAGEEQYFGPGTRLTVT.

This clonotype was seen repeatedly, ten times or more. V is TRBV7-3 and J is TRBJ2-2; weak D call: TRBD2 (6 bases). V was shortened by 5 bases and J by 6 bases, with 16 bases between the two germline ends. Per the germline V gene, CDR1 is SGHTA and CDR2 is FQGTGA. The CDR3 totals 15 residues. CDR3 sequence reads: CASSPLGGRSGELFF. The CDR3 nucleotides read TGTGCCAGCAGCCCGTTGGGAGGTCGGTCCGGGGAGCTGTTTTTT.

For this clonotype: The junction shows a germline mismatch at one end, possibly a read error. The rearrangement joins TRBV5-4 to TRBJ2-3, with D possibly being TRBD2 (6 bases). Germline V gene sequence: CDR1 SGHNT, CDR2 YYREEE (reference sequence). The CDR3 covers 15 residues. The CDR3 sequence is CAGSLGGMGTDTQYF. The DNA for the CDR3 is TGTGCCGGCAGCTTAGGCGGGATGGGCACAGATACGCAGTATTTT.

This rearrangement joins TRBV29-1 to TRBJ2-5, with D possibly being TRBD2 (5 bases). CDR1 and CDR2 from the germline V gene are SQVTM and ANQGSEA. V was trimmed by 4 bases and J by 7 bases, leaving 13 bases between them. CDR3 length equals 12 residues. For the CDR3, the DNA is TGCAGCGTTGGGGTTTCCGGAGGGACCCAGTACTTC. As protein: CSVGVSGGTQYF.

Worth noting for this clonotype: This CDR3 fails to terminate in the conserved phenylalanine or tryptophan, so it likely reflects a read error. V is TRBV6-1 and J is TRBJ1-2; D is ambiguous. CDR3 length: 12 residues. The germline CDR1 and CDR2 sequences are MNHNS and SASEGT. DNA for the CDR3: TGTGCCATCAGTGCCCCCATATATGGCTACACCCTC. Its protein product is CAISAPIYGYTL.

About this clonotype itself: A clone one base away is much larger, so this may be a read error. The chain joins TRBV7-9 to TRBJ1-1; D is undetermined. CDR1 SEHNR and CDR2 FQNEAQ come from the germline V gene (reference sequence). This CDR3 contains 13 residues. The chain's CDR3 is CASSLSTNTESFF. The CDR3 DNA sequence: TGTGCCAGCAGCCTCAGTACGAACACTGAATCTTTCTTT.

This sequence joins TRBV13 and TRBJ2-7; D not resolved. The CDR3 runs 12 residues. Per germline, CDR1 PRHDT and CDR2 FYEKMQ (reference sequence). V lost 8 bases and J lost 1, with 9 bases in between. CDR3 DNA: TGTGCCAGCCTAGGGTCATCCTACGAGCAGTACTTC. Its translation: CASLGSSYEQYF.

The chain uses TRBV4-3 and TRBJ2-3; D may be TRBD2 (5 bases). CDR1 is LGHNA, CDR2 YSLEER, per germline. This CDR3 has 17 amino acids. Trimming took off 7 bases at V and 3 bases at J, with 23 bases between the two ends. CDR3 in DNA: TGCGCCAGCAACCAGGATAGCGACGCGAGAGGAACAGATACGCAGTATTTT. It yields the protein CASNQDSDARGTDTQYF.

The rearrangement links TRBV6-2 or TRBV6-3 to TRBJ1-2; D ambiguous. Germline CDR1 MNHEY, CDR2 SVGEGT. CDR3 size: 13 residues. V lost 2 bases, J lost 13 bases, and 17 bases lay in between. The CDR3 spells CASSYEPQADCTF. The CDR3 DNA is TGTGCCAGCAGTTACGAGCCCCAGGCCGACTGCACCTTC.

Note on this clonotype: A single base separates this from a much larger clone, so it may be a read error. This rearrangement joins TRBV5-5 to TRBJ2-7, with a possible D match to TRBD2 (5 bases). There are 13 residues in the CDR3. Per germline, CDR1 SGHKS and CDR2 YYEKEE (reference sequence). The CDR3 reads CANSSPTGYEQYF. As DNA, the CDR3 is TGTGCCAACAGCTCACCAACGGGGTACGAGCAGTACTTC.

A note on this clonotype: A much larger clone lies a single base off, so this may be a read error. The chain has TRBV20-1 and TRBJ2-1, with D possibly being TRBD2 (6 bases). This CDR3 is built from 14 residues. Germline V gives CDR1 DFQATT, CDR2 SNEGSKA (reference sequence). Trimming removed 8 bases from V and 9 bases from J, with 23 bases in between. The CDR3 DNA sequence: TGCAGTACCATGCGGGACCTAAGGGTTGGTGAGCAGTTCTTC. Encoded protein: CSTMRDLRVGEQFF.

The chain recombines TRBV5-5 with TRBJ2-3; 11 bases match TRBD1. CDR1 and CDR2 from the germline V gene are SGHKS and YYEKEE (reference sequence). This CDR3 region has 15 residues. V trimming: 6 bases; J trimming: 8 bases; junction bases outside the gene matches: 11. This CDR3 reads CASNWDRGSSVTQYF. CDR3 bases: TGTGCCAGCAACTGGGACAGGGGGAGTTCAGTTACGCAGTATTTT.

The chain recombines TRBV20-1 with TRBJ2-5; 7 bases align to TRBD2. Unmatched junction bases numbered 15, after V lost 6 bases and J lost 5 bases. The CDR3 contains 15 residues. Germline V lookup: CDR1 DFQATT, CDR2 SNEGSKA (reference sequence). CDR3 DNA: TGCAGTGCCAGTCTGGGGGGGACCCGAGGTGAGACCCAGTACTTC. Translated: CSASLGGTRGETQYF.

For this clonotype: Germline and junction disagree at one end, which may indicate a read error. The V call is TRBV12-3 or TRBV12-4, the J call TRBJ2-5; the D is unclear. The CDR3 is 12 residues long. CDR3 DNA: TGTACCAGCAGTTTACTACAAGAGGCCCAGTACTTC. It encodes CTSSLLQEAQYF.

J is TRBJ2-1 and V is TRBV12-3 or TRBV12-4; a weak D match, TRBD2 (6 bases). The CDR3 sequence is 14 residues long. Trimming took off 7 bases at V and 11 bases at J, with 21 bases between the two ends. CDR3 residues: CASIRDLSQWQQFF. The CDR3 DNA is TGTGCCAGCATCCGGGACTTGTCACAATGGCAGCAGTTCTTC.

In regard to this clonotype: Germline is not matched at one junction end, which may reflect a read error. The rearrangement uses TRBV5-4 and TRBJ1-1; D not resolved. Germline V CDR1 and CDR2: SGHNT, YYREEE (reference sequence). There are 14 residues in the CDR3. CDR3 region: CASSLYPVNTKAFF. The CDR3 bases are TGTGCTAGCAGCTTGTATCCGGTGAACACTAAAGCTTTCTTT.